This is a list of T cell receptor beta chains from one sample in a study of early T cells in non-severe SARS-CoV-2 infection. TCRdb reprocessed the 5' RACE reads via MiXCR and lists one record per CDR3 protein. Here the sample spans about 73,000 distinct CDR3 sequences, around 15% being singletons. Sequenced material: whole blood. The receptors stem from an adult who was a healthcare worker with PCR-confirmed SARS-CoV-2 infection or an uninfected control (not recorded which). Both conserved end residues are part of each CDR3. Each record gives: CDR3 protein, J gene, V gene.

CDR3 protein: CSAVGPDNPYEQYF
J gene: TRBJ2-7
V gene: TRBV20-1

CDR3 protein: CASSVGRGTEAFF
J gene: TRBJ1-1
V gene: TRBV9

CDR3 protein: CASGGGGTYEQYF
J gene: TRBJ2-7
V gene: TRBV12-5

CDR3 protein: CASSQGLSGGNQETQYF
J gene: TRBJ2-5
V gene: TRBV3-1

CDR3 protein: CSALGLAGGPGYNEQFF
J gene: TRBJ2-1
V gene: TRBV20-1

CDR3 protein: CASSPMGQPNTEAFF
J gene: TRBJ1-1
V gene: TRBV18

CDR3 protein: CASTSSFNYGYTF
J gene: TRBJ1-2
V gene: TRBV7-2

CDR3 protein: CASSLAQKDSPLHF
J gene: TRBJ1-6
V gene: TRBV12-3/TRBV12-4

CDR3 protein: CASSQSRTGRNYEQYF
J gene: TRBJ2-7
V gene: TRBV3-1

CDR3 protein: CASSPQIGDTEAFF
J gene: TRBJ1-1
V gene: TRBV18

CDR3 protein: CASSIITGTGNTGELFF
J gene: TRBJ2-2
V gene: TRBV12-3/TRBV12-4

CDR3 protein: CASSYSTKGYPNTGELFF
J gene: TRBJ2-2
V gene: TRBV6-2/TRBV6-3

CDR3 protein: CSVQQGWDYGYTF
J gene: TRBJ1-2
V gene: TRBV29-1

CDR3 protein: CASSGQVNNEQFF
J gene: TRBJ2-1
V gene: TRBV5-1

CDR3 protein: CASSEDRVQPQHF
J gene: TRBJ1-5
V gene: TRBV12-3/TRBV12-4

CDR3 protein: CSARDGEGGANNEQFF
J gene: TRBJ2-1
V gene: TRBV20-1

CDR3 protein: CASSLDPYGGRNTQYF
J gene: TRBJ2-3
V gene: TRBV11-1

CDR3 protein: CASSSGQDTQYF
J gene: TRBJ2-3
V gene: TRBV11-3

CDR3 protein: CASSYKGGQPQHF
J gene: TRBJ1-5
V gene: TRBV6-5

CDR3 protein: CAWSVGDWAYGYTF
J gene: TRBJ1-2
V gene: TRBV30

CDR3 protein: CSVESRRTGGLGEQFF
J gene: TRBJ2-1
V gene: TRBV29-1

CDR3 protein: CSVHQSFGTEAFF
J gene: TRBJ1-1
V gene: TRBV29-1

CDR3 protein: CASSLVSGYGTGELFF
J gene: TRBJ2-2
V gene: TRBV7-9

CDR3 protein: CASPNPRQGEGDTQYF
J gene: TRBJ2-3
V gene: TRBV6-5

CDR3 protein: CASTDRGLIYSNQPQHF
J gene: TRBJ1-5
V gene: TRBV28

CDR3 protein: CASSLGDYGYTF
J gene: TRBJ1-2
V gene: TRBV11-2

CDR3 protein: CASSAGTGSEAFF
J gene: TRBJ1-1
V gene: TRBV5-1

CDR3 protein: CASWTGGLETQYF
J gene: TRBJ2-5
V gene: TRBV6-2/TRBV6-3

CDR3 protein: CASSLGRQVNQPQHF
J gene: TRBJ1-5
V gene: TRBV28

CDR3 protein: CASSLPGHPDSPLHF
J gene: TRBJ1-6
V gene: TRBV7-9

CDR3 protein: CSVYDWGVGSYNEQFF
J gene: TRBJ2-1
V gene: TRBV29-1

CDR3 protein: CASSLGASGGTDTQYF
J gene: TRBJ2-3
V gene: TRBV7-6

CDR3 protein: CASTETGGSFYGYTF
J gene: TRBJ1-2
V gene: TRBV12-3/TRBV12-4

CDR3 protein: CASSLVAASSYNEQFF
J gene: TRBJ2-1
V gene: TRBV11-2

CDR3 protein: CSARTGPRYEQYF
J gene: TRBJ2-7
V gene: TRBV20-1

CDR3 protein: CASSLRQVHSEYF
J gene: TRBJ2-7
V gene: TRBV28

CDR3 protein: CANGPGEGEQFF
J gene: TRBJ2-1
V gene: TRBV10-3

CDR3 protein: CASSLAMSGYRNYGYTF
J gene: TRBJ1-2
V gene: TRBV12-3/TRBV12-4

CDR3 protein: CSACRDRDTYEQYF
J gene: TRBJ2-7
V gene: TRBV20-1

CDR3 protein: CASSPLRTGSYGYTF
J gene: TRBJ1-2
V gene: TRBV7-9

CDR3 protein: CASSQGSPGAYEQYF
J gene: TRBJ2-7
V gene: TRBV6-2/TRBV6-3

CDR3 protein: CASSRYKSPSAGVLTF
J gene: TRBJ2-6
V gene: TRBV3-1

CDR3 protein: CASTTGTTGNEQFF
J gene: TRBJ2-1
V gene: TRBV11-1

CDR3 protein: CASSQQLSEQYF
J gene: TRBJ2-7
V gene: TRBV3-1

CDR3 protein: CASSRYGGKDKNIQYF
J gene: TRBJ2-4
V gene: TRBV9

CDR3 protein: CASSTGENTGELFF
J gene: TRBJ2-2
V gene: TRBV10-2

CDR3 protein: CSVGQITDTQYF
J gene: TRBJ2-3
V gene: TRBV29-1

CDR3 protein: CSVDGGAGYEQYF
J gene: TRBJ2-7
V gene: TRBV29-1

CDR3 protein: CASSSGTEAFF
J gene: TRBJ1-1
V gene: TRBV25-1

CDR3 protein: CASSSSYSNQPQHF
J gene: TRBJ1-5
V gene: TRBV12-3/TRBV12-4

CDR3 protein: CASSTRQGFGELFF
J gene: TRBJ2-2
V gene: TRBV12-3/TRBV12-4

CDR3 protein: CSVGGTNEKLFF
J gene: TRBJ1-4
V gene: TRBV29-1